The TCR beta chain under discussion was sequenced for a study of cytomegalovirus exposure and HLA in healthy donors. Points from the study as a whole: Later findings reportedly placed an Asian-associated ancestry cluster below the roughly 700-donor mean for N-insertions. Later analysis associated a missense DCLRE1C variant with TCR beta V- and J-gene trimming. The dataset shows that most TCR sequences were rare, while some public TCRs occurred in many donors. Some segments of the V type, notably TRBV6-2 and TRBV6-3, were excluded as indistinguishable.

As to this clone: The antigen is unknown.

Both 60 Vbeta primers and 13 Jbeta primers went into the PCR. The data were produced by immunoSEQ multiplex PCR, yet TCRdb's version contains in-frame clones alone and is incomplete. The data show hundreds of thousands of clones, almost 80% seen once. V was shortened by 4 bases and J by 7 bases, with 14 bases between the two germline ends. This CDR3 contains 14 residues. Germline-derived CDR1 and CDR2 are SGHRS and YFSETQ. The sample taken for sequencing was PBMCs. This sequence was found in a male donor in good health and CMV-seronegative. The V gene is TRBV5-1, the J gene TRBJ2-2; D is perhaps TRBD2 (6 bases). In nucleotides, the CDR3 is TGCGCCAGCAGCCCACTAGCTTCGGACGGGGAGCTGTTTTTT. Its translation is CASSPLASDGELFF.